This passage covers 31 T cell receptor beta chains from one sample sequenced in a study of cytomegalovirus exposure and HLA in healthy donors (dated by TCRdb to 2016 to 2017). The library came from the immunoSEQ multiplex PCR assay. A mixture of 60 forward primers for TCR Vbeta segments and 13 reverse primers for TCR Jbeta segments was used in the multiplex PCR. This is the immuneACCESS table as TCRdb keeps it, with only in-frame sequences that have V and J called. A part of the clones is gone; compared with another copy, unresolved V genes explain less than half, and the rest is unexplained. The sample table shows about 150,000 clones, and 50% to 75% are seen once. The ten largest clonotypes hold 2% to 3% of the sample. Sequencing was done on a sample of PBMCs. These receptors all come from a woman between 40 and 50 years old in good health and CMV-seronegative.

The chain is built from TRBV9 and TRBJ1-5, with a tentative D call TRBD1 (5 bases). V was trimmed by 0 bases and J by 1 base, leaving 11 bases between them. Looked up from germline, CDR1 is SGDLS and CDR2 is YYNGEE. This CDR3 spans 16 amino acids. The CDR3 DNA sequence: TGTGCCAGCAGCGTAGTCGTTCGGGGGAGCAATCAGCCCCAGCATTTT. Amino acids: CASSVVVRGSNQPQHF.

The CDR3 protein is CASARSRDTTYEQYF. Here the CDR3 DNA reads TGTGCCAGCGCCCGCTCCCGGGACACAACCTACGAGCAGTACTTC. The rearrangement links TRBV6-1 to TRBJ2-7; D is possibly TRBD1 (6 bases). Germline assignment: CDR1 MNHNS and CDR2 SASEGT. V was shortened by 8 bases and J by 2 bases, with 19 bases between the two germline ends. The CDR3 is 15 residues long.

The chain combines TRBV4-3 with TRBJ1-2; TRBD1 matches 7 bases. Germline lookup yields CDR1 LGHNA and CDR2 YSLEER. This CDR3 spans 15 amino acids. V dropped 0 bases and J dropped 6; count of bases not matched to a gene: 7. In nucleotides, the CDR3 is TGCGCCAGCAGCCAAGACCTCGGAAGGGGGCATGGCTACACCTTC. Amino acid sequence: CASSQDLGRGHGYTF.

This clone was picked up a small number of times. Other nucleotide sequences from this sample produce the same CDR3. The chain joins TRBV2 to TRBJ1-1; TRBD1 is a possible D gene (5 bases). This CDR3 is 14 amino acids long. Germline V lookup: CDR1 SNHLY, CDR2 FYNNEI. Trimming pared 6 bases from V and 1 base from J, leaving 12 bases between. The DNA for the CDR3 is TGTGCCAGCAGCCGTCAGGGAGGGAACACTGAAGCTTTCTTT. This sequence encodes CASSRQGGNTEAFF.

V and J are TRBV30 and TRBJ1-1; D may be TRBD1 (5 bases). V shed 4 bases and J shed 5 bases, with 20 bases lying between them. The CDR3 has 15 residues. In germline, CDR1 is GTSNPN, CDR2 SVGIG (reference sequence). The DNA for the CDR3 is TGTGCCTGGACCCCGGGAGCAGGGCGGGGGACTGAAGCTTTCTTT. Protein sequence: CAWTPGAGRGTEAFF.

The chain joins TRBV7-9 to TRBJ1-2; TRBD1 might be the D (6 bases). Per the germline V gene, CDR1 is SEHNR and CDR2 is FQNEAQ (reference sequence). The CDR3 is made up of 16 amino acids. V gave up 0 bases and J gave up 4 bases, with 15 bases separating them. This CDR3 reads CASSLAVGGPIYGYTF. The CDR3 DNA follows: TGTGCCAGCAGCTTAGCCGTCGGGGGGCCAATCTATGGCTACACCTTC.

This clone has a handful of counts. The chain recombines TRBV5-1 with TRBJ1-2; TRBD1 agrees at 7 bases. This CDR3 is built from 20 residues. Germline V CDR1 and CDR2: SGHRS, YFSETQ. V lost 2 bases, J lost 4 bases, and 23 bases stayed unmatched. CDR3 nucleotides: TGCGCCAGCAGCTTTTCCCCCACCGTCCGGGACAAGGGGACAGTCTATGGCTACACCTTC. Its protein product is CASSFSPTVRDKGTVYGYTF.

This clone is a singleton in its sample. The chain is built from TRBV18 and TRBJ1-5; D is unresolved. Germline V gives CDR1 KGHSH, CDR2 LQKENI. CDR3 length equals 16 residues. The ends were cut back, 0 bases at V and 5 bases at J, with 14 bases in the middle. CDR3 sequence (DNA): TGTGCCAGCTCACCACCTAATGGAGGGAGGGATCAGCCCCAGCATTTT. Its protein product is CASSPPNGGRDQPQHF. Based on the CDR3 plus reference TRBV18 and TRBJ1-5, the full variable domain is NAGVMQNPRHLVRRRGQEARLRCSPMKGHSHVYWYRQLPEEGLKFMVYLQKENIIDESGMPKERFSAEFPKEGPSILRIQQVVRGDSAAYFCASSPPNGGRDQPQHFGDGTRLSIL.

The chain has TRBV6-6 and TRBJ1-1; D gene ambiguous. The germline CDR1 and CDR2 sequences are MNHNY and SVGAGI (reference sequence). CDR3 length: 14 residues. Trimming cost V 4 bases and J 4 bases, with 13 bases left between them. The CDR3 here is CASSLGSLGTEAFF. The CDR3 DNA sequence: TGTGCCAGCAGTTTAGGGAGCTTGGGCACTGAAGCTTTCTTT.

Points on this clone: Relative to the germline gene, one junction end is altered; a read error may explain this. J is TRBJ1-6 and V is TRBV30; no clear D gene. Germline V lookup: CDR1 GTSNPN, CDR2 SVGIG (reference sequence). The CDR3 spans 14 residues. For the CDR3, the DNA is TGTGCCTGGAGGTTGGGCTCCTATAATTCCCCCCTCCACTTT. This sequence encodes CAWRLGSYNSPLHF.

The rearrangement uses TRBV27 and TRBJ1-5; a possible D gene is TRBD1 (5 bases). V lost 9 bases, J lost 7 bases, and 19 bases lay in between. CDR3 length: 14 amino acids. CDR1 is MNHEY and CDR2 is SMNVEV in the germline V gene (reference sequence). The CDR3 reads CASSLTARDQPQHF. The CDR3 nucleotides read TGTGCCAGTTCCTTGACCGCGCGGGACCAGCCCCAGCATTTT.

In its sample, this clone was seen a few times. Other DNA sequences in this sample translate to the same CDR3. CDR3 amino acids: CASSLGGSSYNEQFF. In nucleotides, the CDR3 is TGCGCCAGCAGCTTAGGCGGGAGCTCCTACAATGAGCAGTTCTTC. This chain links TRBV5-1 with TRBJ2-1; the match to TRBD2 covers 7 bases. Unmatched junction bases numbered 2, after V lost 2 bases and J lost 0 bases. The germline CDR1 and CDR2 sequences are SGHRS and YFSETQ. The CDR3 covers 15 residues.

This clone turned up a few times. The CDR3 DNA reads TGTGCCAGCAAGGGGCACGACAGGTACACTGAAGCTTTCTTT. Protein: CASKGHDRYTEAFF. V is TRBV28 and J is TRBJ1-1; possible D gene TRBD1, 6 bases. The germline V gene encodes CDR1 MDHEN and CDR2 SYDVKM. This CDR3 contains 14 residues. V was pared by 7 bases and J by 3 bases, with 15 bases between.

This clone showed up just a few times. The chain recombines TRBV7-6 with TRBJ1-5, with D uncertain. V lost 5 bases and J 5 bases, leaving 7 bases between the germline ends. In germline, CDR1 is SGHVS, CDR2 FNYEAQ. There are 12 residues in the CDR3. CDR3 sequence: CASSLPDQPQHF. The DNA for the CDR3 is TGTGCCAGCAGCCTTCCGGATCAGCCCCAGCATTTT.

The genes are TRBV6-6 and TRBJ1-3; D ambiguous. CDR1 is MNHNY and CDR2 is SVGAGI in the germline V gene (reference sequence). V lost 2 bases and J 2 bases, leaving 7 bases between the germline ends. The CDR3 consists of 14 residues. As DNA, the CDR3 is TGTGCCAGCAGTTACGGAGTTACTGGAAACACCATATATTTT. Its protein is CASSYGVTGNTIYF.

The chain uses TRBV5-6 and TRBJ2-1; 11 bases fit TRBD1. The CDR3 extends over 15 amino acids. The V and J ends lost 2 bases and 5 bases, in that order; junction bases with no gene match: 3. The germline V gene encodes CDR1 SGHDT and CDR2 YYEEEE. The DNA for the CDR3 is TGTGCCAGCAGCTTTCGGGACAGGGGGAACAATGAGCAGTTCTTC. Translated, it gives CASSFRDRGNNEQFF.

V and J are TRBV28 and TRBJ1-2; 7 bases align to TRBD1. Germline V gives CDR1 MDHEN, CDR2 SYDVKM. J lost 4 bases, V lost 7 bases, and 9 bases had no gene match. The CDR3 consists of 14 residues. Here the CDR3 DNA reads TGTGCCAGCAAAAAACAGGGGACACCCTATGGCTACACCTTC. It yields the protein CASKKQGTPYGYTF.

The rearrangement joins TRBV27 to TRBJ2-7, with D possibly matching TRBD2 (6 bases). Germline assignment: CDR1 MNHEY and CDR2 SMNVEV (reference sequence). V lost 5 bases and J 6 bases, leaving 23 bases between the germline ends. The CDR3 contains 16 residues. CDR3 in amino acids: CASSSPSLNSGGEQYF. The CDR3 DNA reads TGTGCCAGCAGTAGCCCGTCACTGAACTCCGGGGGCGAGCAGTACTTC.

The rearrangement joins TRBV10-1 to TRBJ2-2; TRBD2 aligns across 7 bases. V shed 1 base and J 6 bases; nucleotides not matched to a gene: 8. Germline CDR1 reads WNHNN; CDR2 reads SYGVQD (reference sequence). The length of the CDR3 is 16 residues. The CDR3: CASSEWGGRGPGELFF. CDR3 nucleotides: TGCGCCAGCAGTGAGTGGGGGGGACGTGGTCCCGGGGAGCTGTTTTTT.

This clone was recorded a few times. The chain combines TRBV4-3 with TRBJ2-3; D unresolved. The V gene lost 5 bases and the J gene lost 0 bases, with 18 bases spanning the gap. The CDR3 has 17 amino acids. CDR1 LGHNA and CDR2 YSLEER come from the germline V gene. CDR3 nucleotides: TGCGCCAGCAGCTTGTGGGCAGTTTTTTCTAGCACAGATACGCAGTATTTT. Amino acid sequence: CASSLWAVFSSTDTQYF.

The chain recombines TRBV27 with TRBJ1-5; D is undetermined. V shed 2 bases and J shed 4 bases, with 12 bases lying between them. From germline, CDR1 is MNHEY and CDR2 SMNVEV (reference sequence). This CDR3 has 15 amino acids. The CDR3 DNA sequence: TGTGCCAGCAGTTTAATGGCGTCAGGTAATCAGCCCCAGCATTTT. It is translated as CASSLMASGNQPQHF.

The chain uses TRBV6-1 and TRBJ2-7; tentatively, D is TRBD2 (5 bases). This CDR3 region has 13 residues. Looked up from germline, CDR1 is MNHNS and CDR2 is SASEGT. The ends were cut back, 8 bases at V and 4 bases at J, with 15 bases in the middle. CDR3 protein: CASSDSPRYEQYF. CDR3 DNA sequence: TGTGCCAGCTCGGACTCCCCACGATACGAGCAGTACTTC.

CDR3 protein: CASSQDHRRETQYF. The CDR3 coding sequence is TGTGCCAGCAGCCAAGATCACAGGCGGGAGACCCAGTACTTC. The V call is TRBV4-2, the J call TRBJ2-5; tentatively, D is TRBD1 (5 bases). The germline gives CDR1 LGHNA, CDR2 YNFKEQ. The V gene lost 0 bases and the J gene lost 5 bases, with 10 bases spanning the gap. This CDR3 is built from 14 residues.

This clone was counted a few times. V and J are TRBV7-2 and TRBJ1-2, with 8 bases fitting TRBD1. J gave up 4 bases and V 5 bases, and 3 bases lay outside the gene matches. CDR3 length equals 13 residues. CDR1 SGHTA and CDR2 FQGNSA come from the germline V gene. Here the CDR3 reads CASSAGQGYGYTF. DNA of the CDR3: TGTGCCAGCAGCGCCGGACAGGGCTATGGCTACACCTTC.

The DNA for the CDR3 is TGTGCCAGCGATCCGGGGGGTAAAGAGACCCAGTACTTC. It encodes CASDPGGKETQYF. This sequence joins TRBV2 and TRBJ2-5; 7 nucleotides match TRBD2. Germline CDR1 is SNHLY and CDR2 is FYNNEI. The CDR3 loop spans 13 amino acids. The junction had 6 bases not matched to a gene; V was cut back by 8 bases and J by 3 bases.

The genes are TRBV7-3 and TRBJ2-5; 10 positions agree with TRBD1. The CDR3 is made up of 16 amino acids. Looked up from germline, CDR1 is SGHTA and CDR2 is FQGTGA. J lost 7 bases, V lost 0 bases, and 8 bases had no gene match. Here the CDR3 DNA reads TGTGCCAGCAGCTTAACGGGGGCCGGGACAGGGGCGACCCAGTACTTC. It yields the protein CASSLTGAGTGATQYF.

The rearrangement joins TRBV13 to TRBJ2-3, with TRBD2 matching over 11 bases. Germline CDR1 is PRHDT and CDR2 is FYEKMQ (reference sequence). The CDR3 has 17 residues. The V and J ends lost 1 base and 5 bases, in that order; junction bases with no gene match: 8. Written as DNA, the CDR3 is TGTGCCAGCAGCTTAGATCGCTCTAGCGGGGGGCAAGATACGCAGTATTTT. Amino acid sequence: CASSLDRSSGGQDTQYF.

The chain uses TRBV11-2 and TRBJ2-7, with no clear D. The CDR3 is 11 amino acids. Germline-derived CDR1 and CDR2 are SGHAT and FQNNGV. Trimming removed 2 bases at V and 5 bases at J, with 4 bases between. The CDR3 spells CASSLLHEQYF. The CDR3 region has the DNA TGTGCCAGCAGCTTACTTCACGAGCAGTACTTC.

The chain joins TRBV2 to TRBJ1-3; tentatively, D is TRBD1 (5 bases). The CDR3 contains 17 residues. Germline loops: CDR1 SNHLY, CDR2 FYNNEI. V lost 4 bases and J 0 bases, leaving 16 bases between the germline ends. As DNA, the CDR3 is TGTGCCAGCAGTGTGAAAGGGGTGGGTAACTCTGGAAACACCATATATTTT. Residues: CASSVKGVGNSGNTIYF.

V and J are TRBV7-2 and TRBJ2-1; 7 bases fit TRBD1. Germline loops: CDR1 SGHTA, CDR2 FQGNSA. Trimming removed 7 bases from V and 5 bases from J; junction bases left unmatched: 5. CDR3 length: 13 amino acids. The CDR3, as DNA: TGTGCCAGCACAAGGGGGCTAAACAATGAGCAGTTCTTC. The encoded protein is CASTRGLNNEQFF.

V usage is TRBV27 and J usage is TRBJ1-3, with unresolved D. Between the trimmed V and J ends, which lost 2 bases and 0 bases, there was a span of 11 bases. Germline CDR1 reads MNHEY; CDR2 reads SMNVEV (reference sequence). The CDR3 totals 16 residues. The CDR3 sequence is CASSLQASFSGNTIYF. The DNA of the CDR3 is TGTGCCAGCAGTTTACAGGCCTCTTTCTCTGGAAACACCATATATTTT.